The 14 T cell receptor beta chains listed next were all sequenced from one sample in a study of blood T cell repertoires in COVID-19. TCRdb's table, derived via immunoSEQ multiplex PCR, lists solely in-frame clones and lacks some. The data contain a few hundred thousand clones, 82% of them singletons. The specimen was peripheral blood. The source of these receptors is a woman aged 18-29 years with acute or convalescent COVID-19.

The CDR3 region has the DNA TGTGCCAGCAGTTACGGGGCCGCTTTGTACCACGAGCAGTACTTC. Translating it yields CASSYGAALYHEQYF. V is TRBV6-2 or TRBV6-3 and J is TRBJ2-7, with D perhaps matching TRBD1 (5 bases). Trimming took off 2 bases at V and 5 bases at J, with 16 bases between the two ends. The CDR3 runs to 15 residues. From germline, CDR1 is MNHEY and CDR2 SVGEGT.

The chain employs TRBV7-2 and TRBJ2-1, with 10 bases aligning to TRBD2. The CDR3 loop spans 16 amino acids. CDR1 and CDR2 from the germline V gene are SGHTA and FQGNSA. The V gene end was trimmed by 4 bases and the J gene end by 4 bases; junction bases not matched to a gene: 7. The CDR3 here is CASSSDGLAVYNEQFF. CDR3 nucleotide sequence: TGTGCCAGCAGCTCGGATGGACTAGCGGTTTACAATGAGCAGTTCTTC.

CDR3 sequence reads: CSASGQGAITTNEKLFF. The CDR3 DNA reads TGCAGTGCAAGTGGACAGGGGGCGATTACAACTAATGAAAAACTGTTTTTT. V gene TRBV20-1 combines with J gene TRBJ1-4; 11 nucleotides agree with TRBD1. The CDR3 contains 17 residues. V was pared by 6 bases and J by 0 bases, with 9 bases of the junction left unmatched. Per germline, CDR1 DFQATT and CDR2 SNEGSKA (reference sequence).

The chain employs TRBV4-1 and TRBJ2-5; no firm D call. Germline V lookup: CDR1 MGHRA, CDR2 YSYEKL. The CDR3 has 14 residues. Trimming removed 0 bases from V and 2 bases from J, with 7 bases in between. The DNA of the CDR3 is TGCGCCAGCAGCCAAGAGGGCCAGCAAGAGACCCAGTACTTC. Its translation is CASSQEGQQETQYF.

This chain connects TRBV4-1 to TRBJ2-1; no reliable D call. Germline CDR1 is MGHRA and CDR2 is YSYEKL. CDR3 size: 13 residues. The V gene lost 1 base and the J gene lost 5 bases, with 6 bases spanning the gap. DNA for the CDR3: TGCGCCAGCAGCCAAGCCACGGACAATGAGCAGTTCTTC. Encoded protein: CASSQATDNEQFF.

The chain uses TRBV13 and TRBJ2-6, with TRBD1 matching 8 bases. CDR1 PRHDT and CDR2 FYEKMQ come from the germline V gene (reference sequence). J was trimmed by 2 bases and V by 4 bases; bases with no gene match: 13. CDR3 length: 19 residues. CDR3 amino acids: CASSSTTDRASTGANVLTF. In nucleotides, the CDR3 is TGTGCCAGCAGCTCAACTACGGACAGGGCCTCTACTGGGGCCAACGTCCTGACTTTC.

The CDR3, as DNA: TGTGCCAGCAGTTCAGGGTTGGAGCAGTACTTC. Its protein is CASSSGLEQYF. The gene calls are TRBV27 and TRBJ2-7; D possibly corresponds to TRBD1 (5 bases). CDR3 length: 11 amino acids. Germline assignment: CDR1 MNHEY and CDR2 SMNVEV (reference sequence). The V end was cut by 4 bases, the J end by 7 bases, with 8 bases between.

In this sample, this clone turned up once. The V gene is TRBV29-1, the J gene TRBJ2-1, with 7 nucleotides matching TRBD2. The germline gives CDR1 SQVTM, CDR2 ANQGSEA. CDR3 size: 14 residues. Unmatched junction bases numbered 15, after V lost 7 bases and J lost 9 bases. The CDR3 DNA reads TGCAGCGCCCCCTTGGCGGGAGCTAACACTGAGCAGTTCTTC. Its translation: CSAPLAGANTEQFF.

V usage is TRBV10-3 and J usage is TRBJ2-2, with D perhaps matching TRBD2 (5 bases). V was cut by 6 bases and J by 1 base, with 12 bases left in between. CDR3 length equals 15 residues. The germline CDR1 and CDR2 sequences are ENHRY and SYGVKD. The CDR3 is CAISSDSQNTGELFF. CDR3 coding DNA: TGTGCCATCAGCTCGGACTCGCAGAACACCGGGGAGCTGTTTTTT.

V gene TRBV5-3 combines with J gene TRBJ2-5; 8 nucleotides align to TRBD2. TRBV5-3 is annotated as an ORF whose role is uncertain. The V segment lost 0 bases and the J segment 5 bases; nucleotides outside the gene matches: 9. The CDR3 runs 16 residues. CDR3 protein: CARSLAQAGARETQYF. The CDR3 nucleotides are TGTGCCAGAAGCTTGGCCCAAGCGGGAGCGAGGGAGACCCAGTACTTC.

The CDR3 spells CASSRTPIYSASTDTQYF. CDR3 coding DNA: TGTGCCAGCAGCCGGACCCCCATCTATAGCGCGAGCACAGATACGCAGTATTTT. The chain uses TRBV4-2 and TRBJ2-3, with D tentatively TRBD2 (5 bases). CDR3 length: 18 amino acids. The germline gives CDR1 LGHNA, CDR2 YNFKEQ. Between the trimmed V and J ends, which lost 4 bases and 0 bases, there was a span of 20 bases.

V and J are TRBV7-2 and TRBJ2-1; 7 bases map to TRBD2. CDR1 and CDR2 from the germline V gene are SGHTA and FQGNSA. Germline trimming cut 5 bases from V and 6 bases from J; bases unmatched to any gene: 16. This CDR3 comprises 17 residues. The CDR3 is CASSPPGLVISGNEQFF. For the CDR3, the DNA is TGTGCCAGCAGCCCACCTGGACTAGTAATTTCTGGCAATGAGCAGTTCTTC.

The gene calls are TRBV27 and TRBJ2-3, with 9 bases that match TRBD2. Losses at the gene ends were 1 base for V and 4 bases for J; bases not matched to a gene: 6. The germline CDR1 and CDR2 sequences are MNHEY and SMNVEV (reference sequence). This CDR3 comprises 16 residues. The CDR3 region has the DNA TGTGCCAGCAGTTTATACGCCGCGGGAGGGGCAGATACGCAGTATTTT. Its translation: CASSLYAAGGADTQYF.

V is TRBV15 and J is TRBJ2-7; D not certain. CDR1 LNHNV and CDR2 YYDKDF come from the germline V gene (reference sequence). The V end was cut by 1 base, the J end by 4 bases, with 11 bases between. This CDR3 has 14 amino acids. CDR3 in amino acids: CATSRATPPYEQYF. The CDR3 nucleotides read TGTGCCACCAGCAGAGCCACACCACCATACGAGCAGTACTTC.